A single sample gave rise to the 20 T cell receptor beta chains below, sequenced in a study of shared clonotypes between healthy human individuals. Sequenced by immunoSEQ multiplex PCR; TCRdb stores in-frame clones only, minus some. The data contain around 700,000 clones, about three quarters of them singletons. What was sequenced was memory CD4+ T cells sorted from blood. Subset of the sample: CD45RA-negative fraction. The source is a woman aged 25-40 years in good health.

The chain is built from TRBV30 and TRBJ1-5; D unclear. The germline CDR1 and CDR2 sequences are GTSNPN and SVGIG (reference sequence). V dropped 8 bases and J dropped 2 bases, with 10 bases sitting between them. CDR3 size: 12 residues. CDR3 nucleotides: TGTGCCCGCCTCCGGGGCAATCAGCCCCAGCATTTT. Residues: CARLRGNQPQHF. Using reference TRBV30 and TRBJ1-5 for the parts outside the CDR3, the full variable domain is SQTIHQWPATLVQPVGSPLSLECTVEGTSNPNLYWYRQAAGRGLQLLFYSVGIGQISSEVPQNLSASRPQDRQFILSSKKLLLSDSGFYLCARLRGNQPQHFGDGTRLSIL.

This rearrangement joins TRBV10-2 to TRBJ2-3; D gene ambiguous. CDR1 and CDR2 (germline): WSHSY, SAAADI. V was cut by 2 bases and J by 3 bases, with 9 bases left in between. This CDR3 region has 14 residues. The CDR3 loop reads CASSEDTFTDTQYF. DNA of the CDR3: TGCGCCAGCAGTGAGGACACCTTTACAGATACGCAGTATTTT.

The chain combines TRBV5-1 with TRBJ1-2; TRBD1 aligns across 8 bases. The CDR3 loop spans 12 amino acids. The germline V gene encodes CDR1 SGHRS and CDR2 YFSETQ. J lost 8 bases, V lost 6 bases, and 6 bases had no gene match. The CDR3 sequence: CASKTGAGGYTF. CDR3 coding DNA: TGCGCCAGCAAGACAGGGGCAGGCGGCTACACCTTC.

The V and J genes are TRBV5-8 and TRBJ1-5; TRBD1 agrees at 7 bases. V gave up 4 bases and J gave up 0 bases; unmatched junction bases: 10. CDR3 size: 17 residues. Germline V gene data show CDR1 as SGHTS and CDR2 as YDEGEE. The CDR3 bases are TGTGCCAGCAGCGACTACGCCGGGACAGATAGCAATCAGCCCCAGCATTTT. This gives the protein CASSDYAGTDSNQPQHF.

The chain recombines TRBV5-1 with TRBJ2-3; TRBD2 matches 10 bases. The trim removed 4 bases at V and 6 bases at J, leaving 11 bases unmatched. The CDR3 is made up of 16 amino acids. Germline V lookup: CDR1 SGHRS, CDR2 YFSETQ. The CDR3 loop is CASSHSRPAGGDTQYF. In DNA, the CDR3 is TGCGCCAGCAGCCACTCCCGGCCAGCGGGGGGGGATACGCAGTATTTT.

This chain's CDR3 is CAITPGLWGYGYTF. DNA for the CDR3: TGTGCCATCACCCCGGGACTCTGGGGCTATGGCTACACCTTC. The chain links TRBV10-3 to TRBJ1-2; D is possibly TRBD1 (5 bases). Looked up from germline, CDR1 is ENHRY and CDR2 is SYGVKD. The CDR3 has 14 amino acids. V gave up 7 bases and J gave up 4 bases, with 16 bases separating them.

This rearrangement joins TRBV2 to TRBJ2-7; D unresolved. Germline CDR1 and CDR2: SNHLY and FYNNEI. The V gene lost 4 bases and the J gene lost 0 bases, with 10 bases spanning the gap. The CDR3 has 14 amino acids. This CDR3 is CASSVTETSYEQYF. CDR3 nucleotide sequence: TGTGCCAGCAGTGTGACCGAAACCTCCTACGAGCAGTACTTC.

This clone was seen just once. The J gene is TRBJ1-3, the V gene TRBV5-6; D is ambiguous. Looked up from germline, CDR1 is SGHDT and CDR2 is YYEEEE. CDR3 length equals 15 residues. Trimming pared 2 bases from V and 0 bases from J, leaving 9 bases between. Here the CDR3 DNA reads TGTGCCAGCAGCTTCAAAGGGAGCTCTGGAAACACCATATATTTT. Encoded protein: CASSFKGSSGNTIYF.

This clone was counted once. V is TRBV2 and J is TRBJ2-3; D is perhaps TRBD1 (6 bases). This CDR3 is built from 16 residues. CDR1 and CDR2 from the germline V gene are SNHLY and FYNNEI. V lost 3 bases and J 3 bases, leaving 16 bases between the germline ends. CDR3 sequence (DNA): TGTGCCAGCAGTGATTTGGGTGGAACAGGGACAGATACGCAGTATTTT. Translating gives CASSDLGGTGTDTQYF.

The CDR3 nucleotides read TGTGCCAGCAGTAGGGGGACCTACGAGCAGTACTTC. It is translated as CASSRGTYEQYF. The rearrangement joins TRBV27 to TRBJ2-7, with D possibly TRBD1 on 6 matching bases. Between the trimmed V and J ends, which lost 5 bases and 2 bases, there was a span of 7 bases. CDR1 is MNHEY and CDR2 is SMNVEV in the germline V gene (reference sequence). The CDR3 is 12 residues long.

V usage is TRBV25-1 and J usage is TRBJ2-2; D could derive from TRBD1 or TRBD2 (5 bases each). The CDR3 is 17 amino acids. V was shortened by 4 bases and J by 0 bases, with 15 bases between the two germline ends. Germline values: CDR1 MGHDK, CDR2 SYGVNS. CDR3 DNA: TGTGCCAGCAGTGCTCCGGGACCATTAACGAACACCGGGGAGCTGTTTTTT. Translation: CASSAPGPLTNTGELFF.

V and J are TRBV5-1 and TRBJ2-1; 11 nucleotides match TRBD2. CDR3 length equals 16 residues. Germline-derived CDR1 and CDR2 are SGHRS and YFSETQ. J gave up 4 bases and V 0 bases, and 3 bases lay outside the gene matches. CDR3 residues: CASSLALAGGYNEQFF. CDR3 DNA: TGCGCCAGCAGCTTGGCCCTAGCGGGGGGTTACAATGAGCAGTTCTTC.

This clone occurred many times. The V gene is TRBV27, the J gene TRBJ2-7; 7 bases map to TRBD2. This CDR3 contains 16 residues. The V segment lost 0 bases and the J segment 0 bases; nucleotides outside the gene matches: 5. The germline V gene encodes CDR1 MNHEY and CDR2 SMNVEV (reference sequence). This chain's CDR3 is CASSLSGRGFSYEQYF. CDR3 nucleotides: TGTGCCAGCAGTTTATCGGGGAGGGGTTTCTCCTACGAGCAGTACTTC.

This clone has a handful of counts. The genes are TRBV10-2 and TRBJ1-2, with 9 bases matching TRBD1. The CDR3 covers 15 residues. CDR1 is WSHSY, CDR2 SAAADI, per germline. With V trimmed by 2 bases and J by 2 bases, 3 bases remained unmatched. The CDR3 here is CASSEGQGINYGYTF. Written as DNA, the CDR3 is TGCGCCAGCAGTGAGGGACAGGGGATAAACTATGGCTACACCTTC.

In this sample, this clone turned up many times. This chain connects TRBV27 to TRBJ2-7; D may be TRBD1 or TRBD2 (7 bases each). The V gene's germline CDR1 is MNHEY and CDR2 SMNVEV (reference sequence). Between the trimmed V and J ends, which lost 5 bases and 2 bases, there was a span of 13 bases. CDR3 length: 14 amino acids. CDR3 nucleotide sequence: TGTGCCAGCAGTGGGAGGGACAGAGCCTACGAGCAGTACTTC. Its translation: CASSGRDRAYEQYF.

Comment on this clone: A read error may be the cause here, since a much bigger clone is one base away. Other nucleotide sequences in the sample specify the same CDR3. CDR3 protein: CASSITGGNQPQHF. CDR3 DNA: TGTGCCAGTAGTATCACAGGGGGCAATCAGCCCCAGCATTTT. The chain is built from TRBV19 and TRBJ1-5; 7 nucleotides line up with TRBD1. After removal of 3 bases from V and 2 bases from J, the junction contained 1 base not matched to a gene. The CDR3 covers 14 residues. The germline CDR1 and CDR2 sequences are LNHDA and SQIVND (reference sequence).

This sequence joins TRBV30 and TRBJ2-1, with D possibly TRBD1 on 5 matching bases. CDR1 GTSNPN and CDR2 SVGIG come from the germline V gene (reference sequence). V lost 1 base to trimming and J lost 12 bases, with 10 bases between them. The CDR3 is 11 amino acids. The CDR3 coding sequence is TGTGCCTGGAGTGGCAGGGCTTCGCAGTTCTTC. This translates into CAWSGRASQFF.

V is TRBV7-2 and J is TRBJ2-5; D may be TRBD1 (5 bases). CDR3 size: 15 residues. Germline lookup yields CDR1 SGHTA and CDR2 FQGNSA. Trimming removed 2 bases from V and 4 bases from J, with 14 bases in between. CDR3 residues: CASSLNQGQGETQYF. In nucleotides, the CDR3 is TGTGCCAGCAGCTTAAATCAGGGTCAAGGAGAGACCCAGTACTTC.

The chain has TRBV4-2 and TRBJ2-3, with D uncertain. This CDR3 is built from 13 residues. Germline CDR1 LGHNA, CDR2 YNFKEQ. Trimming cost V 0 bases and J 4 bases, with 5 bases left between them. The CDR3 protein is CASSQEAPDTQYF. Written as DNA, the CDR3 is TGTGCCAGCAGCCAAGAGGCCCCAGATACGCAGTATTTT.

The chain employs TRBV29-1 and TRBJ2-2, with TRBD1 identical over 10 bases. The germline gives CDR1 SQVTM, CDR2 ANQGSEA. The length of the CDR3 is 13 residues. V shed 6 bases, J shed 6 bases, and the junction held 4 bases outside the gene matches. The CDR3 loop is CSVPGQGSGELFF. CDR3 DNA: TGCAGCGTCCCGGGACAGGGGTCCGGGGAGCTGTTTTTT.